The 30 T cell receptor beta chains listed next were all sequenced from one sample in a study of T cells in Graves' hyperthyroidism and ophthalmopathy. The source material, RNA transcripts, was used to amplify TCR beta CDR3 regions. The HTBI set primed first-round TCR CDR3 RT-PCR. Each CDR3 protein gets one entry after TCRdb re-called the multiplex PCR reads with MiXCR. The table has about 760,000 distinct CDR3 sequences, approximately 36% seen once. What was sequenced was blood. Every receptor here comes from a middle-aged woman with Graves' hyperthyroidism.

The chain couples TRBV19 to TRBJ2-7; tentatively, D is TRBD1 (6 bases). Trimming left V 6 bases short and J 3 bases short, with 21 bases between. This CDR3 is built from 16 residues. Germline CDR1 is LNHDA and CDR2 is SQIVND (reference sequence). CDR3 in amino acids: CASSQGTFRGNYEQYF. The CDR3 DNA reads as TGTGCCAGTAGCCAAGGGACATTCAGGGGAAACTACGAGCAGTACTTC.

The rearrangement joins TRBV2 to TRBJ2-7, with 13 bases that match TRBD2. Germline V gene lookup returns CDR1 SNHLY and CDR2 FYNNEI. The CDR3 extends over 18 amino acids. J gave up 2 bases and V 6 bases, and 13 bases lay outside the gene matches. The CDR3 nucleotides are TGTGCCAGCAGCCTAATAGGGACTAGCGGGGTGGTAGCCTACGAGCAGTACTTC. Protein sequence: CASSLIGTSGVVAYEQYF.

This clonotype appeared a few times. The CDR3 loop is CSARDGAGQYYEQYF. As DNA, the CDR3 is TGCAGTGCTAGAGATGGAGCAGGACAATACTACGAGCAGTACTTC. The chain has TRBV20-1 and TRBJ2-7; a possible D gene is TRBD1 (5 bases). Germline values: CDR1 DFQATT, CDR2 SNEGSKA (reference sequence). There are 15 residues in the CDR3. Trimming took 0 bases from V and 3 from J, leaving 15 bases between them.

CDR3 bases: TGTGCCAGCAAAGGGACTAGGCTAGGGGAGCAGTACTTC. Protein product: CASKGTRLGEQYF. The chain links TRBV28 to TRBJ2-7, with TRBD2 identical over 8 bases. CDR3 length: 13 amino acids. Germline lookup yields CDR1 MDHEN and CDR2 SYDVKM. With 7 bases clipped from V and 7 bases from J, the junction kept 9 bases outside the gene matches.

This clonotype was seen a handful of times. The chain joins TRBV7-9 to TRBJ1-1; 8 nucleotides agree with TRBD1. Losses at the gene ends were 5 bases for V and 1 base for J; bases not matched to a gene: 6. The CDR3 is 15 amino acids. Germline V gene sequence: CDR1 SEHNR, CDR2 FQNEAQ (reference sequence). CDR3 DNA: TGTGCCAGCAGCCGGAACGGACAGGGGAACACTGAAGCTTTCTTT. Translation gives CASSRNGQGNTEAFF.

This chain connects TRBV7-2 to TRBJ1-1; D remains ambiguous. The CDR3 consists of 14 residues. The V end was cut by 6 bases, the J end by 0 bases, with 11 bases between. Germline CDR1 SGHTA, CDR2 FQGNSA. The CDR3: CASSYSTMNTEAFF. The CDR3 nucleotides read TGTGCCAGCAGTTACTCGACAATGAACACTGAAGCTTTCTTT.

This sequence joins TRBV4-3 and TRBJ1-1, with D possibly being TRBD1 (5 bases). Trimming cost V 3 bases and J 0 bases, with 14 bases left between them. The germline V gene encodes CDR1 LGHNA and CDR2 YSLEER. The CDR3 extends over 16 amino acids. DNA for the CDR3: TGCGCCAGCAGCCAGCTTTGGGACGAATTGAACACTGAAGCTTTCTTT. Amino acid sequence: CASSQLWDELNTEAFF.

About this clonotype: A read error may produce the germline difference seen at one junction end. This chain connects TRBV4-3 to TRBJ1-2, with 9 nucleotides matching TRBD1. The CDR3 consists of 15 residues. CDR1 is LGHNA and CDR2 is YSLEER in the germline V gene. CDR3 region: CASGQEGQGYSGYTF. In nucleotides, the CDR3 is TGCGCCAGCGGCCAAGAGGGACAGGGTTATAGCGGCTACACCTTC.

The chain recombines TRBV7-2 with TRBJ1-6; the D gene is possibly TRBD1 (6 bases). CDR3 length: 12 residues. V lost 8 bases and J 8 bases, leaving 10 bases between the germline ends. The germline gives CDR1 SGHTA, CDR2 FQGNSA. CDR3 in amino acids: CASGGPDSPLHF. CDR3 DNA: TGTGCCAGCGGGGGGCCGGATTCACCCCTCCACTTT.

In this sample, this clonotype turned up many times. CDR3 residues: CAIGKESIEQYF. DNA of the CDR3: TGTGCCATAGGAAAGGAATCTATCGAGCAGTACTTC. This chain joins TRBV10-3 and TRBJ2-7; D remains ambiguous. The CDR3 has 12 residues. The germline V and J ends were trimmed by 9 bases and 6 bases, with 15 bases remaining between them. Germline loops: CDR1 ENHRY, CDR2 SYGVKD.

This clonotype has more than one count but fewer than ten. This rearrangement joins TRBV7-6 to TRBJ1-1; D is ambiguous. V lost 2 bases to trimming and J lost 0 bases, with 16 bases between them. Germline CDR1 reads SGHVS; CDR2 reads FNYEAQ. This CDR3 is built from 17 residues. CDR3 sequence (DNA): TGTGCCAGCAGCTTAAATCGCACAGCCTACATGAACACTGAAGCTTTCTTT. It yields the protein CASSLNRTAYMNTEAFF.

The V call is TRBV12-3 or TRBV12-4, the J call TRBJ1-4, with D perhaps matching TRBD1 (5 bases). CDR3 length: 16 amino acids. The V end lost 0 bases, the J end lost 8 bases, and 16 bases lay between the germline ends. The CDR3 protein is CASSLANGEGREKLFF. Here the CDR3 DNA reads TGTGCCAGCAGTTTAGCGAACGGGGAGGGGCGAGAAAAACTGTTTTTT.

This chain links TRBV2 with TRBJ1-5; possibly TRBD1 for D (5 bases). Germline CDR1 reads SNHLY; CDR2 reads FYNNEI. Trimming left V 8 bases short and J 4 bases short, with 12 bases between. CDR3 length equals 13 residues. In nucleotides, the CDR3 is TGTGCCAGCTTCGGGGCACCAAATCAGCCCCAGCATTTT. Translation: CASFGAPNQPQHF.

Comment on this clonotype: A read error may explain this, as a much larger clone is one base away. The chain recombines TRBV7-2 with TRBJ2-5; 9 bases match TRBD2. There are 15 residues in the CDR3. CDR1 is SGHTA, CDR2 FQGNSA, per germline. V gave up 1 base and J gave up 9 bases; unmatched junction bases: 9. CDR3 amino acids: CASSLGRGGIWAQYF. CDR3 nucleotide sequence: TGTGCCAGCAGCTTAGGGCGGGGGGGGATTTGGGCCCAGTACTTC.

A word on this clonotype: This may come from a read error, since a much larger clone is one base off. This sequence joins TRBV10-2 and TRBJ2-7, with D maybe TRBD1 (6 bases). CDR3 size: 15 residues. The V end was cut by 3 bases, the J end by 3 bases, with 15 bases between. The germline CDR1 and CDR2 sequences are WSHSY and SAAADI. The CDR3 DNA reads TGCGCCAGCAGTGACCTTGACAGGTCAATCTACGAGCAGTACTTC. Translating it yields CASSDLDRSIYEQYF.

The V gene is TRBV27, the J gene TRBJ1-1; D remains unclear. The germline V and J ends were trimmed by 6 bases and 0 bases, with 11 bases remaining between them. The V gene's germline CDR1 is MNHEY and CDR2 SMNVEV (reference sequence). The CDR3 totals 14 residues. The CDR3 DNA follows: TGTGCCAGCAGCTATCTGCCCGTGAACACTGAAGCTTTCTTT. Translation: CASSYLPVNTEAFF.

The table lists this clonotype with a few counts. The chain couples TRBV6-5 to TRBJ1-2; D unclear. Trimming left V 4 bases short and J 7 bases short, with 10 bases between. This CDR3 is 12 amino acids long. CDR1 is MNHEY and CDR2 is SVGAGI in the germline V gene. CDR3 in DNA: TGTGCCAGCAGTTCAGGAATAAGTGGCTACACCTTC. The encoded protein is CASSSGISGYTF.

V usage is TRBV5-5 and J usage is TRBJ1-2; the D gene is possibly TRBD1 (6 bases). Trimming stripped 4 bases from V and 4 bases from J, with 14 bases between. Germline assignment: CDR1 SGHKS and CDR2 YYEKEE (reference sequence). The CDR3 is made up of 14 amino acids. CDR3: CASSPGQSGYGYTF. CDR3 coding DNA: TGTGCCAGCAGCCCAGGACAGTCGGGCTATGGCTACACCTTC.

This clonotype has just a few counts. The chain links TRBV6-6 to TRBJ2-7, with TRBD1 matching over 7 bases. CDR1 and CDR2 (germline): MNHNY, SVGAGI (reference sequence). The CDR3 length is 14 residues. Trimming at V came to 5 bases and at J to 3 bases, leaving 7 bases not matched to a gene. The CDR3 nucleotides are TGTGCCAGCAGTCGACAGGGATCGGGCTACGAGCAGTACTTC. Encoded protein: CASSRQGSGYEQYF.

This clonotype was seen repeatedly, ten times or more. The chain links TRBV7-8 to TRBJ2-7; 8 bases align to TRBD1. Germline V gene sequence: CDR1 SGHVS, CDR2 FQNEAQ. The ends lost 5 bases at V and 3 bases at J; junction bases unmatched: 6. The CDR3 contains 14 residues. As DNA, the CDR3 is TGTGCCAGCAGCCCGGGACAGGCGCGCTACGAGCAGTACTTC. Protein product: CASSPGQARYEQYF.

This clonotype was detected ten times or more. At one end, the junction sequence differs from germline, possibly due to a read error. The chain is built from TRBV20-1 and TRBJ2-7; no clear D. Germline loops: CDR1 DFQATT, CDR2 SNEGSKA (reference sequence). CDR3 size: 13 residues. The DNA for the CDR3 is TGCAGTGCTGGAGACGCGAGCTCCTACGAGCAGTACTTC. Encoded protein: CSAGDASSYEQYF.

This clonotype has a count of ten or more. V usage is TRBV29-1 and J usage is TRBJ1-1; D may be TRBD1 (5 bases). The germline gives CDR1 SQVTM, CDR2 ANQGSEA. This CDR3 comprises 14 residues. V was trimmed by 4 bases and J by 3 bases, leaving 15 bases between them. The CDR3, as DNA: TGCAGCGTTGCATTGGCGGGGGGAGACACTGAAGCTTTCTTT. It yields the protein CSVALAGGDTEAFF.

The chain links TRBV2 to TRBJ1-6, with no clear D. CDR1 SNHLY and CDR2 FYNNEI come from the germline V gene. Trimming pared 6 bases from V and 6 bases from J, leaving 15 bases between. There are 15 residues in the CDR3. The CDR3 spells CASSQGGGRNSPLHF. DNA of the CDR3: TGTGCCAGCAGCCAAGGTGGAGGACGTAATTCACCCCTCCACTTT.

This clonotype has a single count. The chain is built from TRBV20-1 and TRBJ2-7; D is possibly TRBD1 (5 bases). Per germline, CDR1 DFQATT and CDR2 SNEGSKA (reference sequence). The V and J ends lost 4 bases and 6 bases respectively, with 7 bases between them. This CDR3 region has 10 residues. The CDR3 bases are TGCAGTGCTATGGGGCTCGAGCAGTACTTC. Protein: CSAMGLEQYF.

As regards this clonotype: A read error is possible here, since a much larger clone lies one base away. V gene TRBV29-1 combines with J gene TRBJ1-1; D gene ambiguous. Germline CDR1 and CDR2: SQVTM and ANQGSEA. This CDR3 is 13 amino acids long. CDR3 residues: CGVDGQIGTEAFF. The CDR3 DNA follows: TGCGGCGTTGATGGGCAGATAGGGACTGAAGCTTTCTTT.

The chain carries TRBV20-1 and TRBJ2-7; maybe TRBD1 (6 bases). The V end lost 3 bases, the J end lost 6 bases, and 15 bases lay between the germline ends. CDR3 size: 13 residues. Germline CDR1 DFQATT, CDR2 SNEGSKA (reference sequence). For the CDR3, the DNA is TGCAGTGCTAGCAAGATCAGGGGATTCGAGCAGTACTTC. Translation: CSASKIRGFEQYF.

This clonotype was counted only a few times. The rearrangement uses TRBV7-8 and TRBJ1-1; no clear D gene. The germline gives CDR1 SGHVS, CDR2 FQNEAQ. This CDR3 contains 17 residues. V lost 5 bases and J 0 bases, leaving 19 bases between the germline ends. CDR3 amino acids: CASSLSEVTIMNTEAFF. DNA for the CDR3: TGTGCCAGCAGCCTCTCGGAGGTGACGATCATGAACACTGAAGCTTTCTTT.

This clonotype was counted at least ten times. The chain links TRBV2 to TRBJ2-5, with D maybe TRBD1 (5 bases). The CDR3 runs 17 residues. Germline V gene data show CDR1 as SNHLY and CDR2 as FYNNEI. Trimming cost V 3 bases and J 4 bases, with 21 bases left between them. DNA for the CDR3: TGTGCCAGCAGTGAGGGGCAGGGTGTAAGGTCGGGAGAGACCCAGTACTTC. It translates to CASSEGQGVRSGETQYF.

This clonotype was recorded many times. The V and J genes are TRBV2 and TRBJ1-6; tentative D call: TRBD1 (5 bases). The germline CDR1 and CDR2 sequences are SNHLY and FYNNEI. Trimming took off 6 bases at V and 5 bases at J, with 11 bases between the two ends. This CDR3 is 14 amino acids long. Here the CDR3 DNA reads TGTGCCAGCAGGGGACCTCCTCATAATTCACCCCTCCACTTT. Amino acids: CASRGPPHNSPLHF.

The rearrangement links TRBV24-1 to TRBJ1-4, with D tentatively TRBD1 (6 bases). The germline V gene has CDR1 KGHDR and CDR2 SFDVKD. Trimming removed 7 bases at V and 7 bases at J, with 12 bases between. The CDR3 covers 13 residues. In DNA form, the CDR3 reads TGTGCCACCAGGGGGGCGGAAGGTGAAAAACTGTTTTTT. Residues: CATRGAEGEKLFF.